This T cell receptor (beta chain) was sequenced during a study of graft-versus-host responses after intestinal transplantation. Germline values: CDR1 MNHEY, CDR2 SVGAGI. The CDR3 contains 13 residues. Between the trimmed V and J ends, which lost 2 bases and 6 bases, there was a span of 7 bases. The protocol was immunoSEQ multiplex PCR, while the TCRdb copy is restricted to in-frame clones and leaves out a portion. This repertoire shows about 99,000 clones, 80% to 95% found once; its top ten account for over 0.06%. On this clone itself: Its matching antigen is unknown.

This sample comprised unstimulated CD8+ T cells sorted from spleen or lymph node cells, obtained before transplant. The J gene is TRBJ1-4, the V gene TRBV6-5, with a weak D call TRBD1 (5 bases). The receptor's source is a human donor who was the organ donor for an intestinal transplant. The CDR3 bases are TGTGCCAGCAGTTACAGGGGCTATGAAAAACTGTTTTTT. This translates into CASSYRGYEKLFF.